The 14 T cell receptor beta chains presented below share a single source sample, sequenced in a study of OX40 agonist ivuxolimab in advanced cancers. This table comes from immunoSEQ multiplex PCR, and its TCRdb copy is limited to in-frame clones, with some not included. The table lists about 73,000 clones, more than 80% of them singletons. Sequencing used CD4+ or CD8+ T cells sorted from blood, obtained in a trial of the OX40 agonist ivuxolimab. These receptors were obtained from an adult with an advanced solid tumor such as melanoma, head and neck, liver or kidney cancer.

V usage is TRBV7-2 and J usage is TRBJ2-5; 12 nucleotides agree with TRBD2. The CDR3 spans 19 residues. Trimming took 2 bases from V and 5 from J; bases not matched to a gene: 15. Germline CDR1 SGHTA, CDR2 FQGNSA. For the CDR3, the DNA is TGTGCCAGCAGCTTAACCAGGGGGGTATCCGGGACTAGCGGGGAGACCCAGTACTTC. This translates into CASSLTRGVSGTSGETQYF.

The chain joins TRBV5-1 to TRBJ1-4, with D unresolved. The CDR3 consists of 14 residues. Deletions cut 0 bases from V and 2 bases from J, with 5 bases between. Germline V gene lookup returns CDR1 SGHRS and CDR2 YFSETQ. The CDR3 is CASSLDSTNEKLFF. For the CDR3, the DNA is TGCGCCAGCAGCTTGGACAGTACTAATGAAAAACTGTTTTTT.

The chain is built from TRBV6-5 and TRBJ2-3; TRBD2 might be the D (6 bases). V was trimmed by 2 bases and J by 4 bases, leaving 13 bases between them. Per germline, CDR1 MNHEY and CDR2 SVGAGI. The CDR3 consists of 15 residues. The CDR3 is CASSYRGGKADTQYF. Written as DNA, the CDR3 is TGTGCCAGCAGTTACCGTGGCGGGAAAGCAGATACGCAGTATTTT.

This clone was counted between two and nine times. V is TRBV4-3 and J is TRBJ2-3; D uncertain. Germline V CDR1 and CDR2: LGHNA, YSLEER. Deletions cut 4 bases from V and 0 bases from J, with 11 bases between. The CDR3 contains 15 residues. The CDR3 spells CASSPRTSSTDTQYF. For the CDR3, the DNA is TGCGCCAGCAGCCCCAGAACCTCTAGCACAGATACGCAGTATTTT.

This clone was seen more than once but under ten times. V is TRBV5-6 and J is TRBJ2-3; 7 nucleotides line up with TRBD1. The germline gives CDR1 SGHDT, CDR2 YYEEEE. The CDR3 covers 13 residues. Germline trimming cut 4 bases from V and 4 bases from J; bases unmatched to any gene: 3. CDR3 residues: CASSDRVADTQYF. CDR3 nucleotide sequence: TGTGCCAGCAGCGACAGGGTAGCAGATACGCAGTATTTT.

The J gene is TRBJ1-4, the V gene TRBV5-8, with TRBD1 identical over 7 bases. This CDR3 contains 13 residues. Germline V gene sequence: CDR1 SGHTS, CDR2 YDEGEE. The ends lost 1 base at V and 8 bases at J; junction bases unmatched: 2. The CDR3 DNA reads TGTGCCAGCAGCTTGAGGGGGCACGAAAAACTGTTTTTT. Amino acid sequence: CASSLRGHEKLFF.

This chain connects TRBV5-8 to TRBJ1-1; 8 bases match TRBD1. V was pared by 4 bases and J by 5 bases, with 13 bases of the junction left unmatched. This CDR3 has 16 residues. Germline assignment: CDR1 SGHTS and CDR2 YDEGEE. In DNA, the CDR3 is TGTGCCAGCAGCGGGGCCTTGGGGACAGGACCGACTGAAGCTTTCTTT. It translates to CASSGALGTGPTEAFF.

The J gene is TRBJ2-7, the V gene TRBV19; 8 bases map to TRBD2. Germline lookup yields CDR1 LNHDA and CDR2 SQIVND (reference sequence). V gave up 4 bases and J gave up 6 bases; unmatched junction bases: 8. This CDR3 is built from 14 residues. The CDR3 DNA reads TGTGCCAGTAGTACAACAGCGGGAGTGGGCGAGCAGTACTTC. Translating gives CASSTTAGVGEQYF.

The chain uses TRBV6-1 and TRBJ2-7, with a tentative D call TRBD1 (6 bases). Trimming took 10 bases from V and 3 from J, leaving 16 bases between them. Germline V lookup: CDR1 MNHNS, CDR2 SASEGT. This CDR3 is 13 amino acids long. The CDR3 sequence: CATQSGQSYEQYF. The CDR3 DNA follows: TGTGCCACCCAATCGGGACAAAGCTACGAGCAGTACTTC.

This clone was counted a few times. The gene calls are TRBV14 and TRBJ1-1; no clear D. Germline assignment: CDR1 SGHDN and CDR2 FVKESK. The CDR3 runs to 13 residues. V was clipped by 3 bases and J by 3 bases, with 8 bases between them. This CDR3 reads CASSHLLDTEAFF. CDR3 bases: TGTGCCAGCAGCCACCTGTTGGACACTGAAGCTTTCTTT.

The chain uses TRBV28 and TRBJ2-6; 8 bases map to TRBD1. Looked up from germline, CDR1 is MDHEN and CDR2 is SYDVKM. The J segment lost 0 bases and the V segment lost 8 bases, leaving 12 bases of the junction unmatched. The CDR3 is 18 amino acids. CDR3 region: CASGGITGGSSGANVLTF. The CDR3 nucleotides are TGTGCCAGCGGCGGGATTACAGGGGGGAGCTCTGGGGCCAACGTCCTGACTTTC.

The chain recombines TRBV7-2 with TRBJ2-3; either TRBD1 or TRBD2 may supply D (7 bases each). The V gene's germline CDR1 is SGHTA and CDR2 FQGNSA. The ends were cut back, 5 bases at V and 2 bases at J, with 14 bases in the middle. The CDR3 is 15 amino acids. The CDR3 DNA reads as TGTGCCAGCAGCCCGCAGGGGGGGATCACAGATACGCAGTATTTT. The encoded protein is CASSPQGGITDTQYF.

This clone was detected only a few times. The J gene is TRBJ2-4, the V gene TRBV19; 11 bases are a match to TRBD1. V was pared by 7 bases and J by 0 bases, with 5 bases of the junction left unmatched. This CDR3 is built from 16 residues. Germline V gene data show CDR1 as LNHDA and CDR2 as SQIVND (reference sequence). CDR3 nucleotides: TGTGCCAGTAAGGGACAGGGGGTAGTAGCCAAAAACATTCAGTACTTC. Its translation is CASKGQGVVAKNIQYF.

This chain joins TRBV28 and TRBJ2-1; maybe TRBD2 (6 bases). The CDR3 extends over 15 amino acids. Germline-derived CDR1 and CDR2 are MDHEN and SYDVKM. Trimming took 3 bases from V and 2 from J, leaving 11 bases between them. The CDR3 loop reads CASSFPSATYNEQFF. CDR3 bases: TGTGCCAGCAGTTTCCCTAGCGCAACCTACAATGAGCAGTTCTTC.